This TCR beta chain derives from a study of shared clonotypes between healthy human individuals. CDR1 is MNHEY and CDR2 is SVGAGI in the germline V gene. Deletions cut 2 bases from V and 9 bases from J, with 11 bases between. The CDR3 has 13 amino acids. The table came from immunoSEQ multiplex PCR; TCRdb's copy has only in-frame clones and leaves some out. The table records roughly 2 million clones, over 85% of them present only once. The source material was naive CD4+ T cells sorted from blood. Noted subset: CD45RA+ positively selected. The chain combines TRBV6-5 with TRBJ1-3, with D possibly being TRBD1 (5 bases). The TCR comes from a man between 18 and 29 years old in good health. This CDR3 reads CASSYSEGSTIYF. The CDR3 DNA follows: TGTGCCAGCAGTTACAGTGAGGGGAGCACCATATATTTT.